The next 8 T cell receptor beta chains were all read from a single sample in a study of T cells in localized non-small cell lung cancer. Only in-frame clones appear in the TCRdb table, and some are missing; sequencing was by immunoSEQ multiplex PCR. The sample includes approximately 28,000 clones, approximately 86% of them seen just once. The specimen was peripheral blood mononuclear cells, collected before any cancer treatment. These receptors were collected from a woman aged 40 to 75 with stage III lung adenocarcinoma.

The chain recombines TRBV29-1 with TRBJ1-1; D gene ambiguous. The V gene's germline CDR1 is SQVTM and CDR2 ANQGSEA. The CDR3 covers 12 residues. Trimming left V 3 bases short and J 3 bases short, with 8 bases between. In nucleotides, the CDR3 is TGCAGCGTTGACAATGGGGACACTGAAGCTTTCTTT. Protein: CSVDNGDTEAFF.

The genes are TRBV5-5 and TRBJ2-7; 11 positions match TRBD2. The germline CDR1 and CDR2 sequences are SGHKS and YYEKEE (reference sequence). The J segment lost 0 bases and the V segment lost 0 bases, leaving 5 bases of the junction unmatched. This CDR3 spans 17 amino acids. This CDR3 reads CASSLGTSGLSSYEQYF. The CDR3 DNA is TGTGCCAGCAGCTTGGGGACTAGCGGGCTTAGCTCCTACGAGCAGTACTTC.

The CDR3 DNA reads as TGTGCCAGCAGCGTAGGACTGGACTCCGGCTCGACGCAGTATTTT. Its translation is CASSVGLDSGSTQYF. This chain joins TRBV9 and TRBJ2-3; tentative D call: TRBD2 (5 bases). This CDR3 spans 15 amino acids. V lost 0 bases, J lost 9 bases, and 17 bases lay in between. In germline, CDR1 is SGDLS, CDR2 YYNGEE.

The V and J genes are TRBV18 and TRBJ1-4; D not resolved. The length of the CDR3 is 14 residues. The V and J ends lost 3 bases and 1 base respectively, with 6 bases between them. CDR1 is KGHSH, CDR2 LQKENI, per germline. In DNA, the CDR3 is TGTGCCAGCTCACCGCGGAAAACTAATGAAAAACTGTTTTTT. Translated, it gives CASSPRKTNEKLFF.

The rearrangement joins TRBV4-2 to TRBJ2-7, with 9 bases that match TRBD2. The CDR3 loop spans 17 amino acids. V trimming: 0 bases; J trimming: 0 bases; junction bases outside the gene matches: 6. Germline V gene sequence: CDR1 LGHNA, CDR2 YNFKEQ. CDR3 bases: TGTGCCAGCAGCCAAGATCTGCTAGCGGGGTCCTCCTACGAGCAGTACTTC. This translates into CASSQDLLAGSSYEQYF.

CDR3 loop: CASSLRLPGHEQYF. The CDR3 coding sequence is TGCGCCAGCAGCTTGCGTCTTCCCGGGCACGAGCAGTACTTC. V usage is TRBV5-1 and J usage is TRBJ2-7, with no clear D. The CDR3 totals 14 residues. The germline V gene encodes CDR1 SGHRS and CDR2 YFSETQ. With 1 base removed from V and 5 bases from J, the gap between germline ends came to 13 bases.

The J gene is TRBJ2-5, the V gene TRBV25-1; either TRBD1 or TRBD2 may fit D (5 bases each). V was trimmed by 8 bases and J by 7 bases, leaving 17 bases between them. The CDR3 contains 13 residues. Germline values: CDR1 MGHDK, CDR2 SYGVNS. The CDR3 loop reads CASAGTELGTQYF. The DNA of the CDR3 is TGTGCCAGCGCCGGGACGGAGCTTGGGACCCAGTACTTC.

This clone appeared a single time. The chain is built from TRBV11-2 and TRBJ1-4; D is unclear. V was cut by 3 bases and J by 8 bases, with 16 bases left in between. CDR1 and CDR2 (germline): SGHAT, FQNNGV. The CDR3 has 15 amino acids. CDR3 sequence (DNA): TGTGCCAGCAGCTTCCCTCGGACCGGCAGAGAAAAACTGTTTTTT. Its translation: CASSFPRTGREKLFF.